These T cell receptor beta chains were read from a single sample in a study of breast tumors, draining lymph nodes, adjacent tissues. TCRdb re-called the multiplex PCR reads with MiXCR, one entry per CDR3 protein. This table holds about 24,000 distinct CDR3 sequences, almost 70% found once. Sample: tumor-adjacent breast tissue. Receptors were obtained from a female donor with breast cancer. Some clones in this sample may be carry-over from other donors' samples. CDR3s include the opening cysteine and the closing phenylalanine or tryptophan. The D gene is left open where the match is weak. Part of the rows lack a size; the others show once, few, many or a class for expanded clones.

d_call	clone_size	v_call	j_call	cdr3_nt	cdr3_aa
-	-	TRBV5-6	TRBJ2-1	TGTGCCAGCAGCTTGCGGGGGAGCTCCTACAATGAGCAGTTCTTC	CASSLRGSSYNEQFF
TRBD2	large	TRBV4-1	TRBJ2-1	TGCGCCAGCAGTCCTCGGGGGGGACCTACCTACAATGAGCAGTTCTTC	CASSPRGGPTYNEQFF
TRBD2	medium-sized	TRBV4-1	TRBJ2-5	TGCGCCAGCAGCCAACGACTAGCGGGGGGGCCTGACCAAGAGACCCAGTACTTC	CASSQRLAGGPDQETQYF
TRBD2	many	TRBV6-1	TRBJ2-1	TGTGCCAGCAGTGGCGGGCTAGCGGAATACAATGAGCAGTTCTTC	CASSGGLAEYNEQFF
TRBD1	-	TRBV10-2	TRBJ1-5	TGCGCCAGCAGTGAGAGAAAGGGGGCCAGCAATCAGCCCCAGCATTTT	CASSERKGASNQPQHF
TRBD2	-	TRBV7-6	TRBJ2-1	TGTGCCAGCAGCTTAGGGACTAGCGGGAGGGTCTATGAGCAGTTCTTC	CASSLGTSGRVYEQFF
-	few	TRBV29-1	TRBJ2-7	TGCAGCGTTGCCCCCACCGATGATGGCGAGCAGTACTTC	CSVAPTDDGEQYF
TRBD2	-	TRBV5-1	TRBJ2-1	TGCGCCAGCAGCTTAGGACTAGCGGGAGGGGATAATGAGCAGTTCTTC	CASSLGLAGGDNEQFF
-	few	TRBV25-1	TRBJ2-3	TGTGCCAGCAGTGAAGGGGTAGTCGTCGCAGATACGCAGTATTTT	CASSEGVVVADTQYF
-	-	TRBV9	TRBJ2-3	TGTGCCAGCAGCGTAGTCGGTAGCAAAACAGATACGCAGTATTTT	CASSVVGSKTDTQYF
-	-	TRBV2	TRBJ2-1	TGTGCCAGCAGACGGGATGAGCAGTTCTTC	CASRRDEQFF
TRBD2	-	TRBV6-7	TRBJ2-3	TGTGCAACGGGCGGCGGCGGGAGCGGCACAGATACGCAGTATTTT	CATGGGGSGTDTQYF
-	-	TRBV7-9	TRBJ1-2	TGTGCCAGCAGCGATGTTGGCTACACCTTC	CASSDVGYTF
-	-	TRBV28	TRBJ2-7	TGTGCCAGCGGCACTTCTTCGGCGGAGCAGTACTTC	CASGTSSAEQYF
TRBD1	-	TRBV7-9	TRBJ2-5	TGTGCCAGCAGCTTAGCGACAGGGGGCGCGGAGACCCAGTACTTC	CASSLATGGAETQYF
TRBD2	many	TRBV20-1	TRBJ2-3	TGCAGTGCTAAAACTAGCGGGCCCCGCACAGATACGCAGTATTTT	CSAKTSGPRTDTQYF
-	-	TRBV5-1	TRBJ2-7	TGCGCCAGCAGCCGGGGGACAGTCTCAGACGAGCAGTACTTC	CASSRGTVSDEQYF
TRBD1	-	TRBV10-1	TRBJ2-1	TGCGCCAGCAGTGACAGGGGGCCTAATGAGCAGTTCTTC	CASSDRGPNEQFF
-	medium-sized	TRBV2	TRBJ1-2	TGTGCCAGCAGTGAAACGGCAGGGAGCCCCCCTAACTATGGCTACACCTTC	CASSETAGSPPNYGYTF
-	-	TRBV20-1	TRBJ2-1	TGCAGTGCTAAACTTTACAAAGAGCAGTTCTTC	CSAKLYKEQFF
-	medium-sized	TRBV4-1	TRBJ2-5	TGCGCCAGCAGCCAAGGGACGAGAGGGGGGTCTCAAGAGACCCAGTACTTC	CASSQGTRGGSQETQYF
-	-	TRBV24-1	TRBJ2-1	TGTGCCACCAGTGGGGAGTGGATGGGGGATGAGCAGTTCTTC	CATSGEWMGDEQFF
-	-	TRBV24-1	TRBJ2-1	TGTGCCACCAGTGATTGGAACTACAATGAGCAGTTCTTC	CATSDWNYNEQFF
TRBD2	-	TRBV6-1	TRBJ2-7	TGTGCCAGCAGTGGCCCCCTAGCGGGAGGTTCCTTCTACGAGCAGTACTTC	CASSGPLAGGSFYEQYF
-	-	TRBV6-2/TRBV6-3	TRBJ2-7	TGTGCCAGCAGTTATTGGGGGGAGACCTACGAGCAGTACTTC	CASSYWGETYEQYF
TRBD2	-	TRBV5-4	TRBJ2-3	TGTGCCAGCAGCTTGGGGGGACTAGCGGGAGCAACCGGTACAGATACGCAGTATTTT	CASSLGGLAGATGTDTQYF
TRBD1	-	TRBV12-3/TRBV12-4	TRBJ2-7	TGTGCCAGCAGTTTAGCGGGACAGGGGGCCTCCGAGCAGTACTTC	CASSLAGQGASEQYF
-	-	TRBV7-9	TRBJ2-3	TGTGCCAGCAGCTTGCAGGGGACAGATACGCAGTATTTT	CASSLQGTDTQYF
-	medium-sized	TRBV19	TRBJ1-6	TGTGCCAGTAGTGGGGGCGCAGATAATTCACCCCTCCACTTT	CASSGGADNSPLHF
-	-	TRBV5-6	TRBJ2-1	TGTGCCAGCAGCTCGGGGTTGGGAGCCTACAATGAGCAGTTCTTC	CASSSGLGAYNEQFF
TRBD1	-	TRBV20-1	TRBJ2-7	TGCAGTGCAACCGGGACAGGGGCGAACTACGAGCAGTACTTC	CSATGTGANYEQYF
-	-	TRBV4-1	TRBJ2-6	TGCGCCAGCAGCCAACAATATCGACAGACCAACGTCCTGACTTTC	CASSQQYRQTNVLTF
-	-	TRBV12-3/TRBV12-4	TRBJ2-7	TGTGCCAGCAGTTCCTTGGGAGAGGCCCGAGAGCAGTACTTC	CASSSLGEAREQYF
-	-	TRBV19	TRBJ1-2	TGTGCCAGTAATCCCACGGGACGTCCTATGGGGGGCTACACCTTC	CASNPTGRPMGGYTF
-	-	TRBV5-1	TRBJ2-3	TGCGCCAGCAGCGCCATGACAGCTAGCACAGATACGCAGTATTTT	CASSAMTASTDTQYF
-	-	TRBV6-6	TRBJ1-4	TGTGCCAGCAGGGGAGGATCTGAAAAACTGTTTTTT	CASRGGSEKLFF
-	-	TRBV29-1	TRBJ2-7	TGCAGCGTTGAAATAGGGGACGAGCAGTACTTC	CSVEIGDEQYF
TRBD2	-	TRBV20-1	TRBJ2-7	TGCAGTGCTACGCTAGCGGACTCCTACGAGCAGTACTTC	CSATLADSYEQYF
-	-	TRBV29-1	TRBJ2-2	TGCAGCGTTGGGATTAGCGGAGTAACCGGGGAGCTGTTTTTT	CSVGISGVTGELFF
-	-	TRBV11-3	TRBJ2-5	TGTGCCAGCAGCGCGATTCGGGGATCTGGGGAGACCCAGTACTTC	CASSAIRGSGETQYF
TRBD1	-	TRBV9	TRBJ2-1	TGTGCCAGCAGCGTAGCCCCCGGGACAGGGGGATACAATGAGCAGTTCTTC	CASSVAPGTGGYNEQFF
TRBD1	-	TRBV12-3/TRBV12-4	TRBJ1-2	TGTGCCAGCACCGAGACAGGGCTTAACTATGGCTACACCTTC	CASTETGLNYGYTF
TRBD2	-	TRBV10-3	TRBJ2-1	TGTGCCATCAGCGACTCGAGCGGGAGGAGCGGGTCCTACAATGAGCAGTTCTTC	CAISDSSGRSGSYNEQFF